These T cell receptor beta chains were read from a single sample in a study of blood T cell repertoires in COVID-19. Method: immunoSEQ multiplex PCR; TCRdb's copy keeps in-frame clones and lacks some. The sample lists nearly 300,000 clones, approximately 84% occurring once. The sample was peripheral blood. All receptors derive from a human donor with COVID-19, enrolled during active disease. The donor label of this sample is uncertain. Both conserved end residues are part of each CDR3. A D gene is named only where the DNA matches it firmly. Size is stated for part of the rows, as once, few or many counts, or as a class when the clone is expanded.

clone size: -
V gene: TRBV18
J gene: TRBJ2-1
D gene: TRBD2
CDR3 protein: CASSPPSSGSRNEQFF
CDR3 DNA: TGTGCCAGCTCACCCCCGTCGAGCGGGAGTAGGAATGAGCAGTTCTTC

clone size: -
V gene: TRBV30
J gene: TRBJ1-1
D gene: TRBD1
CDR3 protein: CAWSLQGLREAFF
CDR3 DNA: TGTGCCTGGAGTTTACAGGGGCTTCGGGAAGCTTTCTTT

clone size: -
V gene: TRBV7-9
J gene: TRBJ2-7
D gene: TRBD2
CDR3 protein: CASSLRLGTSVYEQYF
CDR3 DNA: TGTGCCAGCAGCTTAAGGCTAGGGACTAGCGTCTACGAGCAGTACTTC

clone size: -
V gene: TRBV28
J gene: TRBJ2-1
D gene: -
CDR3 protein: CASSLDGAGRNEQFF
CDR3 DNA: TGTGCCAGCAGTTTAGATGGGGCAGGGAGGAATGAGCAGTTCTTC

clone size: -
V gene: TRBV12-3/TRBV12-4
J gene: TRBJ1-2
D gene: -
CDR3 protein: CASRYPIGYGYTF
CDR3 DNA: TGTGCCAGCAGGTACCCCATCGGGTATGGCTACACCTTC

clone size: -
V gene: TRBV6-5
J gene: TRBJ1-4
D gene: TRBD1
CDR3 protein: CASCTGGRYEKLFF
CDR3 DNA: TGTGCCAGTTGTACAGGGGGCAGGTATGAAAAACTGTTTTTT

clone size: -
V gene: TRBV6-1
J gene: TRBJ1-1
D gene: TRBD1
CDR3 protein: CASSEARTGPAFF
CDR3 DNA: TGTGCCAGCAGTGAAGCCAGGACAGGGCCAGCTTTCTTT

clone size: -
V gene: TRBV7-9
J gene: TRBJ1-1
D gene: TRBD1
CDR3 protein: CASSFGTATLGEAFF
CDR3 DNA: TGTGCCAGCAGCTTCGGGACAGCCACCCTGGGTGAAGCTTTCTTT

clone size: -
V gene: TRBV9
J gene: TRBJ2-3
D gene: -
CDR3 protein: CASSKSGLLRDTQYF
CDR3 DNA: TGTGCCAGCAGCAAGAGCGGACTGCTTAGAGATACGCAGTATTTT

clone size: once
V gene: TRBV9
J gene: TRBJ2-3
D gene: -
CDR3 protein: CASSVGHLRDGILVQYF
CDR3 DNA: TGTGCCAGCAGCGTAGGGCATTTACGGGATGGGATTTTGGTGCAGTATTTT

clone size: -
V gene: TRBV29-1
J gene: TRBJ1-4
D gene: TRBD1
CDR3 protein: CSVLTGVGEKLFF
CDR3 DNA: TGCAGCGTCCTTACAGGGGTAGGGGAAAAACTGTTTTTT

clone size: -
V gene: TRBV20-1
J gene: TRBJ2-2
D gene: TRBD2
CDR3 protein: CSASSGGPNTGELFF
CDR3 DNA: TGCAGTGCGAGTAGCGGGGGCCCAAACACCGGGGAGCTGTTTTTT

clone size: -
V gene: TRBV7-6
J gene: TRBJ1-1
D gene: -
CDR3 protein: CASSSGANTEAFF
CDR3 DNA: TGTGCCAGCAGCTCCGGAGCGAACACTGAAGCTTTCTTT

clone size: -
V gene: TRBV27
J gene: TRBJ2-2
D gene: TRBD1
CDR3 protein: CASSLTGTVNTGELFF
CDR3 DNA: TGTGCCAGCAGCCTGACCGGGACAGTTAACACCGGGGAGCTGTTTTTT

clone size: -
V gene: TRBV28
J gene: TRBJ2-2
D gene: TRBD1
CDR3 protein: CASIPGTGNTGELFF
CDR3 DNA: TGTGCCAGCATTCCAGGGACAGGGAACACCGGGGAGCTGTTTTTT

clone size: -
V gene: TRBV4-1
J gene: TRBJ2-1
D gene: -
CDR3 protein: CASSPQKVGEQFF
CDR3 DNA: TGCGCCAGCAGCCCACAGAAGGTTGGTGAGCAGTTCTTC

clone size: -
V gene: TRBV3-1/TRBV3-2
J gene: TRBJ2-7
D gene: TRBD2
CDR3 protein: CASSQDRLAASYEQYF
CDR3 DNA: TGTGCCAGCAGCCAAGATCGCCTAGCGGCCTCCTACGAGCAGTACTTC

clone size: -
V gene: TRBV28
J gene: TRBJ2-7
D gene: TRBD1
CDR3 protein: CASSPPGQGDYEQYF
CDR3 DNA: TGTGCCAGCAGTCCTCCGGGACAGGGGGACTACGAGCAGTACTTC

clone size: once
V gene: TRBV30
J gene: TRBJ2-1
D gene: -
CDR3 protein: CAWSFGRADNEQFF
CDR3 DNA: TGTGCCTGGAGCTTCGGCAGGGCAGACAATGAGCAGTTCTTC

clone size: -
V gene: TRBV28
J gene: TRBJ1-1
D gene: -
CDR3 protein: CASSLGPRGTEAFF
CDR3 DNA: TGTGCCAGCAGTTTAGGCCCAAGGGGCACTGAAGCTTTCTTT

clone size: -
V gene: TRBV5-1
J gene: TRBJ1-1
D gene: TRBD1
CDR3 protein: CASSPEGTANTEAFF
CDR3 DNA: TGCGCCAGCAGCCCAGAGGGGACAGCGAACACTGAAGCTTTCTTT

clone size: -
V gene: TRBV6-5
J gene: TRBJ2-7
D gene: TRBD1
CDR3 protein: CASSPGQVYYEQYF
CDR3 DNA: TGTGCCAGCAGTCCGGGACAGGTTTACTACGAGCAGTACTTC

clone size: -
V gene: TRBV4-2
J gene: TRBJ1-1
D gene: -
CDR3 protein: CASSQIGGTLNTEAFF
CDR3 DNA: TGTGCCAGCAGCCAAATCGGCGGGACGCTGAACACTGAAGCTTTCTTT

clone size: -
V gene: TRBV11-2
J gene: TRBJ1-2
D gene: -
CDR3 protein: CASSFGATDSYGYTF
CDR3 DNA: TGTGCCAGCAGCTTTGGGGCCACAGACTCTTATGGCTACACCTTC

clone size: -
V gene: TRBV27
J gene: TRBJ1-5
D gene: TRBD1
CDR3 protein: CASRIHRGHWGYSNQPQHF
CDR3 DNA: TGTGCCAGCAGAATCCACAGGGGGCACTGGGGTTATAGCAATCAGCCCCAGCATTTT

clone size: -
V gene: TRBV6-4
J gene: TRBJ2-1
D gene: TRBD2
CDR3 protein: CASSDSGTTYNEQFF
CDR3 DNA: TGTGCCAGCAGTGACTCTGGGACTACCTACAATGAGCAGTTCTTC

clone size: once
V gene: TRBV28
J gene: TRBJ1-2
D gene: -
CDR3 protein: CASSPASPGGYGYTF
CDR3 DNA: TGTGCCAGCAGCCCCGCCTCTCCCGGGGGCTATGGCTACACCTTC

clone size: -
V gene: TRBV28
J gene: TRBJ2-7
D gene: -
CDR3 protein: CASSLRNTDEQYF
CDR3 DNA: TGTGCCAGCAGTTTACGGAATACAGACGAGCAGTACTTC

clone size: -
V gene: TRBV5-6
J gene: TRBJ1-2
D gene: TRBD1
CDR3 protein: CASTLDRPNGGYTF
CDR3 DNA: TGTGCCAGCACCTTGGACAGGCCCAACGGGGGCTACACCTTC

clone size: few
V gene: TRBV10-1
J gene: TRBJ2-7
D gene: TRBD1
CDR3 protein: CASGGTGQAGGVYEQYF
CDR3 DNA: TGCGCCAGCGGCGGGACAGGTCAAGCCGGAGGGGTATACGAGCAGTACTTC

clone size: -
V gene: TRBV7-3
J gene: TRBJ2-1
D gene: -
CDR3 protein: CASSLGTPLHAYNEQFF
CDR3 DNA: TGTGCCAGCAGCCTGGGGACACCCCTTCACGCCTACAATGAGCAGTTCTTC

clone size: few
V gene: TRBV7-3
J gene: TRBJ2-7
D gene: -
CDR3 protein: CASSLMTVEQYF
CDR3 DNA: TGTGCCAGCAGCTTAATGACTGTAGAGCAGTACTTC